The 10 T cell receptor beta chains listed next were all sequenced from one sample in a study of cytomegalovirus exposure and HLA in healthy donors. The PCR ran on 60 Vbeta and 13 Jbeta primers. Data came from immunoSEQ multiplex PCR; TCRdb stores just in-frame clones and leaves some out. The sample contains a few hundred thousand clones, 70% to 90% of which appear only once. The specimen was PBMCs. These receptor sequences come from a woman aged 55-70 years in good health and CMV-seropositive.

This chain links TRBV18 with TRBJ2-7; 7 nucleotides line up with TRBD1. Per the germline V gene, CDR1 is KGHSH and CDR2 is LQKENI. This CDR3 has 13 residues. Unmatched junction bases numbered 4, after V lost 5 bases and J lost 3 bases. The CDR3 loop reads CASSSGTDYEQYF. Written as DNA, the CDR3 is TGTGCCAGCTCATCCGGGACAGACTACGAGCAGTACTTC.

J is TRBJ2-7 and V is TRBV28; 7 nucleotides line up with TRBD2. CDR3 length equals 14 residues. V was pared by 5 bases and J by 6 bases, with 10 bases of the junction left unmatched. CDR1 and CDR2 (germline): MDHEN, SYDVKM. CDR3 sequence: CASSPSGGSTEQYF. CDR3 coding DNA: TGTGCCAGCAGTCCCTCTGGCGGGAGCACCGAGCAGTACTTC. The entire variable domain, with the rest obtained from reference TRBV28 and TRBJ2-7, is as follows: DVKVTQSSRYLVKRTGEKVFLECVQDMDHENMFWYRQDPGLGLRLIYFSYDVKMKEKGDIPEGYSVSREKKERFSLILESASTNQTSMYLCASSPSGGSTEQYFGPGTRLTVT.

The V call is TRBV5-6, the J call TRBJ2-6; D call uncertain. CDR3 length: 15 amino acids. Trimming left V 5 bases short and J 6 bases short, with 15 bases between. Per the germline V gene, CDR1 is SGHDT and CDR2 is YYEEEE. DNA for the CDR3: TGTGCCAGCAGTCCCGATCGAGCTGAGGCCAACGTCCTGACTTTC. Protein: CASSPDRAEANVLTF. Complete variable domain (other parts from reference TRBV5-6 and TRBJ2-6): DAGVTQSPTHLIKTRGQQVTLRCSPKSGHDTVSWYQQALGQGPQFIFQYYEEEERQRGNFPDRFSGHQFPNYSSELNVNALLLGDSALYLCASSPDRAEANVLTFGAGSRLTVL.

The chain combines TRBV14 with TRBJ2-7; D ambiguous. V lost 1 base and J lost 3, with 16 bases in between. Germline CDR1 reads SGHDN; CDR2 reads FVKESK. The CDR3 runs 16 residues. CDR3 residues: CASSQGFEAMIYEQYF. DNA for the CDR3: TGTGCCAGCAGCCAAGGCTTCGAGGCTATGATCTACGAGCAGTACTTC.

V and J are TRBV4-1 and TRBJ1-2, with 8 bases that match TRBD1. Germline values: CDR1 MGHRA, CDR2 YSYEKL. J was trimmed by 7 bases and V by 0 bases; bases with no gene match: 10. This CDR3 has 16 amino acids. The CDR3, as DNA: TGCGCCAGCAGCCAAGATCATGGACAGGGACTTATTGGCTACACCTTC. This sequence encodes CASSQDHGQGLIGYTF.

V is TRBV7-8 and J is TRBJ1-1; tentatively, D is TRBD1 (5 bases). The CDR3 contains 14 residues. Germline V gene data show CDR1 as SGHVS and CDR2 as FQNEAQ. Deletions cut 3 bases from V and 0 bases from J, with 8 bases between. In DNA form, the CDR3 reads TGTGCCAGCAGCTTCAGGGATTTGAACACTGAAGCTTTCTTT. Its translation: CASSFRDLNTEAFF.

A few counts support this clone. CDR3 loop: CASSSRQGGSNQPQHF. In DNA, the CDR3 is TGTGCCAGCAGTTCTCGACAGGGCGGGAGCAATCAGCCCCAGCATTTT. V gene TRBV27 combines with J gene TRBJ1-5, with 7 bases that match TRBD1. The germline V gene encodes CDR1 MNHEY and CDR2 SMNVEV (reference sequence). CDR3 size: 16 residues. Trimming took 4 bases from V and 1 from J; bases not matched to a gene: 7.

V gene TRBV6-6 combines with J gene TRBJ1-2; 7 nucleotides match TRBD1. With 5 bases clipped from V and 7 bases from J, the junction kept 13 bases outside the gene matches. This CDR3 contains 15 residues. CDR1 is MNHNY, CDR2 SVGAGI, per germline (reference sequence). CDR3 residues: CASSRPGTEIFGYTF. The CDR3, as DNA: TGTGCCAGCAGTCGACCCGGGACAGAAATCTTTGGCTACACCTTC.

The genes are TRBV29-1 and TRBJ1-5, with D uncertain. Germline V gene sequence: CDR1 SQVTM, CDR2 ANQGSEA. V was clipped by 7 bases and J by 1 base, with 11 bases between them. The CDR3 covers 13 residues. DNA for the CDR3: TGCAGCGCACAAGAGGAGAGCAATCAGCCCCAGCATTTT. Its protein product is CSAQEESNQPQHF.

The chain links TRBV6-1 to TRBJ2-7; 9 nucleotides match TRBD1. Germline V gene lookup returns CDR1 MNHNS and CDR2 SASEGT. The trim removed 4 bases at V and 4 bases at J, leaving 5 bases unmatched. The CDR3 totals 14 residues. The DNA of the CDR3 is TGTGCCAGCAGTGCCCGGACAGGGGAGTACGAGCAGTACTTC. Translating it yields CASSARTGEYEQYF.